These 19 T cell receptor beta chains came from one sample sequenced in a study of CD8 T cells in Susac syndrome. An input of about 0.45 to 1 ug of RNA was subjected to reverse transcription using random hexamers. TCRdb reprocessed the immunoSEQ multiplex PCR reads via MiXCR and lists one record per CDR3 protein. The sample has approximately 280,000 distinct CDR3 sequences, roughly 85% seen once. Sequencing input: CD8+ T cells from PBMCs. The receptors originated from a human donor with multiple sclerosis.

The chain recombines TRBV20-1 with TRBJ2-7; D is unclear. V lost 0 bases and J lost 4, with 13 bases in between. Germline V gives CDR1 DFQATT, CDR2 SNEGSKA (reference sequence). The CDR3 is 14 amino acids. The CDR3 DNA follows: TGCAGTGCTAGAGATTACAGCGCTACGTACGAGCAGTACTTC. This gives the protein CSARDYSATYEQYF.

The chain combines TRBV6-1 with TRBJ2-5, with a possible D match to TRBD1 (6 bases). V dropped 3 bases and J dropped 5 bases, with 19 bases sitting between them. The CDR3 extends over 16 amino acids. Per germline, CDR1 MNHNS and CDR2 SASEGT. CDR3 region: CASSEEGQGLLETQYF. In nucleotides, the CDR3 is TGTGCCAGCAGTGAGGAAGGCCAGGGGCTTTTGGAGACCCAGTACTTC.

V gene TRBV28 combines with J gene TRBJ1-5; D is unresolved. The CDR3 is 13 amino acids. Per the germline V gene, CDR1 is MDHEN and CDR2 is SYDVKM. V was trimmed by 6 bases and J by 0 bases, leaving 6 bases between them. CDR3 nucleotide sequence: TGTGCCAGCAGCCCTATTAGCAATCAGCCCCAGCATTTT. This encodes CASSPISNQPQHF. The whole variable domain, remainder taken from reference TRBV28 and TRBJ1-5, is DVKVTQSSRYLVKRTGEKVFLECVQDMDHENMFWYRQDPGLGLRLIYFSYDVKMKEKGDIPEGYSVSREKKERFSLILESASTNQTSMYLCASSPISNQPQHFGDGTRLSIL.

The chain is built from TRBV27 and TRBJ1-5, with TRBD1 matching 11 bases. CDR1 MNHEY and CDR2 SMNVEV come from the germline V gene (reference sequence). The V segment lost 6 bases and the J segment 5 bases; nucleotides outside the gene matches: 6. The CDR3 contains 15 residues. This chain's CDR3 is CASRSGTGGDQPQHF. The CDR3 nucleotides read TGTGCCAGCAGATCCGGGACAGGGGGGGATCAGCCCCAGCATTTT.

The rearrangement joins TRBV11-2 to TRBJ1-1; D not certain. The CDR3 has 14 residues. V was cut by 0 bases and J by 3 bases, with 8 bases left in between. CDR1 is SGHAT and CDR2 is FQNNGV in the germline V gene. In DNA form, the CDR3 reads TGTGCCAGCAGCTTAGAGACCAGTGACACTGAAGCTTTCTTT. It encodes CASSLETSDTEAFF.

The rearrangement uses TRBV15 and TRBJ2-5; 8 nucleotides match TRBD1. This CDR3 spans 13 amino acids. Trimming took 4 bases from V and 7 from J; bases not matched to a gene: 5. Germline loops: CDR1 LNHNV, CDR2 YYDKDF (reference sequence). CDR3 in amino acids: CATSTDRDGTQYF. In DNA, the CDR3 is TGTGCCACCAGCACGGACAGGGACGGGACCCAGTACTTC.

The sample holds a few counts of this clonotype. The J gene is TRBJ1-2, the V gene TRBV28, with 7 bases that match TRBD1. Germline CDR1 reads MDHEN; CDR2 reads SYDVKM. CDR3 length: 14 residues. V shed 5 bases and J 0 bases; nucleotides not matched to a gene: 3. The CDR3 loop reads CASSLGTANYGYTF. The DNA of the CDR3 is TGTGCCAGCAGTCTCGGGACAGCTAACTATGGCTACACCTTC.

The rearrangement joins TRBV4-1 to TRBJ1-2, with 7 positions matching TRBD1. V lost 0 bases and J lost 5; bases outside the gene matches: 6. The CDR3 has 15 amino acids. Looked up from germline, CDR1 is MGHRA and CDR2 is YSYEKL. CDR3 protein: CASSQEATGIYGYTF. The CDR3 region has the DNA TGCGCCAGCAGCCAAGAGGCGACAGGGATATATGGCTACACCTTC.

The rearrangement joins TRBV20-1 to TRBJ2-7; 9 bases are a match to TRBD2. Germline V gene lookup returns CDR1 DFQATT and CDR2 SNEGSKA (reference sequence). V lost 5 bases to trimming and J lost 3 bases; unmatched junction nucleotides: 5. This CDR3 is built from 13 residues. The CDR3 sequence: CSALEREVYEQYF. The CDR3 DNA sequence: TGCAGTGCTCTTGAGCGGGAGGTCTACGAGCAGTACTTC.

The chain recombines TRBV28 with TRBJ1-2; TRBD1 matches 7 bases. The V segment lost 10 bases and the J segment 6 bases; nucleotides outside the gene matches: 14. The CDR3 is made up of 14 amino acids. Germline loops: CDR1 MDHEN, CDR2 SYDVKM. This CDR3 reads CAIWGTAPRNGYTF. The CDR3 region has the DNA TGTGCCATCTGGGGGACAGCCCCTCGGAATGGCTACACCTTC.

The CDR3 is CASSYGLAPFF. CDR3 DNA: TGTGCCAGCAGTTACGGGCTCGCGCCTTTCTTT. The chain carries TRBV6-2 or TRBV6-3 and TRBJ1-1; D gene ambiguous. The CDR3 extends over 11 amino acids. In germline, CDR1 is MNHEY, CDR2 SVGEGT. Trimming removed 2 bases at V and 12 bases at J, with 10 bases between.

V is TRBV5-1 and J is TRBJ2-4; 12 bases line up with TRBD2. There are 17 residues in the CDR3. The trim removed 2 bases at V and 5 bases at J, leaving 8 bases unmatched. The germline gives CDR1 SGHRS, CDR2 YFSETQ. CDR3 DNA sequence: TGCGCCAGCAGCTTCCCTAGCGGGAGGGGCTTAGAAAACATTCAGTACTTC. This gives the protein CASSFPSGRGLENIQYF. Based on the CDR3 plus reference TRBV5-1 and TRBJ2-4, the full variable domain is KAGVTQTPRYLIKTRGQQVTLSCSPISGHRSVSWYQQTPGQGLQFLFEYFSETQRNKGNFPGRFSGRQFSNSRSEMNVSTLELGDSALYLCASSFPSGRGLENIQYFGAGTRLSVL.

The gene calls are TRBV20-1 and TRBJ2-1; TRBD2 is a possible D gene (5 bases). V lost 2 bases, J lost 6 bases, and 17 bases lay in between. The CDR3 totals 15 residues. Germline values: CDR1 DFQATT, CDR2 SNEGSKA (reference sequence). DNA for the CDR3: TGCAGTGCTAGACAGTCGAGCGGACCACTCAATGAGCAGTTCTTC. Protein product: CSARQSSGPLNEQFF.

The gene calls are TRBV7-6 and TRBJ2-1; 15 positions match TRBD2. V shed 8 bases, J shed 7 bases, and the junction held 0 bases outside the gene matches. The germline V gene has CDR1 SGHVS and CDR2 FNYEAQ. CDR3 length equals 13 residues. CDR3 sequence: CASGTSGGNEQFF. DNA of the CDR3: TGTGCCAGCGGGACTAGCGGGGGGAATGAGCAGTTCTTC.

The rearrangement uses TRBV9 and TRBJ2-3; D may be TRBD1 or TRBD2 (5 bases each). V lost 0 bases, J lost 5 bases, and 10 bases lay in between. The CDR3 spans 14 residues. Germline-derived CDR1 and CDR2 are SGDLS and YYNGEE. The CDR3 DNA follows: TGTGCCAGCAGCGTAGCAGGGACGGGAGATACGCAGTATTTT. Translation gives CASSVAGTGDTQYF.

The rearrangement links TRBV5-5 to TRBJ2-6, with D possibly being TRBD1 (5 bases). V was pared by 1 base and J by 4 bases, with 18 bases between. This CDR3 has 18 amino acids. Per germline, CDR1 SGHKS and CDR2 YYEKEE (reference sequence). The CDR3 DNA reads TGTGCCAGCAGCTTGAGGGGCAGCGTAAAAGCCGGGGCCAACGTCCTGACTTTC. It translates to CASSLRGSVKAGANVLTF.

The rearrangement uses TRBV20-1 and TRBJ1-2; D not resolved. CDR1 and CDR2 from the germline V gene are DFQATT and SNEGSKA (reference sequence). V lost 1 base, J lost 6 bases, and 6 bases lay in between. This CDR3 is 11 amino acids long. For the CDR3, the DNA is TGCAGTGCTAGAGTGTGGGATGGCTACACCTTC. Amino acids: CSARVWDGYTF.

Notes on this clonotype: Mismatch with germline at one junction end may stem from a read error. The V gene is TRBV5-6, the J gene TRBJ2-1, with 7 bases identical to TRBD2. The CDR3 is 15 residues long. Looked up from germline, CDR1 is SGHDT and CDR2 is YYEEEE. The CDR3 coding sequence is TGTGTCAGCAGCTATACTAGCGCGGGGTCCAGTGAGCAGTTCTTC. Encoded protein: CVSSYTSAGSSEQFF. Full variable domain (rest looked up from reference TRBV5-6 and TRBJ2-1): DAGVTQSPTHLIKTRGQQVTLRCSPKSGHDTVSWYQQALGQGPQFIFQYYEEEERQRGNFPDRFSGHQFPNYSSELNVNALLLGDSALYLCVSSYTSAGSSEQFFGPGTRLTVL.

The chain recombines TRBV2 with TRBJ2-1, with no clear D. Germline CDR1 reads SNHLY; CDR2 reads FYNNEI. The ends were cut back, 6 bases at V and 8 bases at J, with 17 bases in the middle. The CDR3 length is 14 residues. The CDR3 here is CASRATPGGDEQFF. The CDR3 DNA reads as TGTGCCAGCAGAGCCACTCCGGGTGGCGATGAGCAGTTCTTC. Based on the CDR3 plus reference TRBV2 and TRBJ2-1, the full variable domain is EPEVTQTPSHQVTQMGQEVILRCVPISNHLYFYWYRQILGQKVEFLVSFYNNEISEKSEIFDDQFSVERPDGSNFTLKIRSTKLEDSAMYFCASRATPGGDEQFFGPGTRLTVL.